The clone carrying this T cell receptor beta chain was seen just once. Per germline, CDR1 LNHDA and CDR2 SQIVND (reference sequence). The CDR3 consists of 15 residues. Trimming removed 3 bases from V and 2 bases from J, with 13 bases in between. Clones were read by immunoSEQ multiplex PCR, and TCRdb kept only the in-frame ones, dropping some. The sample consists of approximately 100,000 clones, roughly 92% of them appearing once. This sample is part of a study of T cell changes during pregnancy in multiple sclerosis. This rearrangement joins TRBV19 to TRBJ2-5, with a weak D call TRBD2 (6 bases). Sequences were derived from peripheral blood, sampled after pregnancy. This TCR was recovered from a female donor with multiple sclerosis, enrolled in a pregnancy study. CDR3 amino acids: CASSMRAGLQETQYF. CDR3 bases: TGTGCCAGTAGTATGAGGGCGGGACTTCAAGAGACCCAGTACTTC.